This is a list of T cell receptor beta chains from one sample in a study of T cells in Graves' hyperthyroidism and ophthalmopathy. TCRdb processed the multiplex PCR reads anew with MiXCR; each CDR3 protein has one entry. Of around 500,000 distinct CDR3 sequences in the sample, around 16% were seen once. Source material: blood. The receptors were gathered from a woman aged 30 to 39 with Graves' ophthalmopathy. Both conserved end residues are part of each CDR3. The order of the fields is clone size, CDR3 length, V gene, J gene, D gene, CDR3 protein, CDR3 DNA. A D gene is named only where the DNA matches it firmly. Clone size is shown for a subset of rows, as once, few, many or a class of expanded clone.

abundance: NA
len: 16
v_gene: TRBV5-1
j_gene: TRBJ2-1
d_gene: NA
CDR3aa: CASSLVVAHRGNEQFF
CDR3nt: TGCGCCAGCAGCTTGGTGGTAGCTCACCGAGGGAATGAGCAGTTCTTC

abundance: few
len: 18
v_gene: TRBV29-1
j_gene: TRBJ2-3
d_gene: TRBD2
CDR3aa: CSVVGHVGQREGLIGQYF
CDR3nt: TGCAGCGTTGTGGGTCACGTTGGTCAGCGGGAGGGCCTGATTGGGCAGTATTTT

abundance: many
len: 14
v_gene: TRBV18
j_gene: TRBJ2-5
d_gene: TRBD2
CDR3aa: CASSHGLAGETQYF
CDR3nt: TGTGCCAGCTCCCACGGACTAGCGGGAGAGACCCAGTACTTC

abundance: once
len: 19
v_gene: TRBV6-1
j_gene: TRBJ2-4
d_gene: TRBD1
CDR3aa: CASSVGQGFGLLAKNIQYF
CDR3nt: TGTGCCAGCAGTGTGGGACAGGGGTTTGGATTACTAGCCAAAAACATTCAGTACTTC

abundance: NA
len: 13
v_gene: TRBV29-1
j_gene: TRBJ2-7
d_gene: NA
CDR3aa: CSVVPGISYEQYF
CDR3nt: TGCAGCGTTGTCCCTGGCATCTCCTACGAGCAGTACTTC

abundance: NA
len: 13
v_gene: TRBV29-1
j_gene: TRBJ2-2
d_gene: NA
CDR3aa: CSVVGLYTGELFF
CDR3nt: TGCAGCGTTGTAGGTCTGTACACCGGGGAGCTGTTTTTT

abundance: NA
len: 17
v_gene: TRBV9
j_gene: TRBJ2-7
d_gene: TRBD2
CDR3aa: CASSFLGLAGVGYEQYF
CDR3nt: TGTGCCAGCAGCTTTTTGGGACTAGCGGGAGTAGGGTACGAGCAGTACTTC

abundance: many
len: 14
v_gene: TRBV7-2
j_gene: TRBJ2-7
d_gene: TRBD1
CDR3aa: CASRPTGASYEQYF
CDR3nt: TGTGCCAGCAGACCCACAGGGGCCTCCTACGAGCAGTACTTC

abundance: many
len: 13
v_gene: TRBV7-2
j_gene: TRBJ2-5
d_gene: NA
CDR3aa: CASSLGDEETQYF
CDR3nt: TGTGCCAGCAGCTTAGGGGACGAAGAGACCCAGTACTTC

abundance: few
len: 14
v_gene: TRBV20-1
j_gene: TRBJ2-3
d_gene: NA
CDR3aa: CSARVSVRTDTQYF
CDR3nt: TGCAGTGCTAGGGTTAGCGTTCGCACAGATACGCAGTATTTT

abundance: many
len: 14
v_gene: TRBV12-3/TRBV12-4
j_gene: TRBJ2-3
d_gene: NA
CDR3aa: CASSPTYRSDTQYF
CDR3nt: TGTGCCAGCAGCCCGACATACAGGTCAGATACGCAGTATTTT